A single sample is the source of the 6 T cell receptor beta chains below, sequenced in a study of CD8+CD57+ T cells in acquired aplastic anemia. TCR beta VDJ and CDR3 were profiled, and genomic DNA was the template. TCRdb analysed the reads with MiXCR anew, one entry per CDR3 protein. The sample includes around 430,000 distinct CDR3 sequences, roughly a third of them seen just once. By flow cytometry, patients selected for sequencing had shown an expansion of CD8+CD57+ cells. Sample: sorted CD4+, CD8+, or CD8+CD57+ T cells (not recorded which) from PBMCs. The receptors derive from a human donor with aplastic anemia.

This clonotype came up many times. V is TRBV7-2 and J is TRBJ1-4; perhaps TRBD1 as D (6 bases). The V end lost 1 base, the J end lost 7 bases, and 10 bases lay between the germline ends. CDR3 length: 14 residues. The germline V gene has CDR1 SGHTA and CDR2 FQGNSA. CDR3 in amino acids: CASSLDREGEKLFF. The CDR3 DNA reads as TGTGCCAGCAGCTTAGACAGGGAGGGTGAAAAACTGTTTTTT.

This clonotype was counted ten times or more. The chain uses TRBV2 and TRBJ2-1; D gene ambiguous. The V gene's germline CDR1 is SNHLY and CDR2 FYNNEI. V was shortened by 5 bases and J by 7 bases, with 6 bases between the two germline ends. The CDR3 contains 11 residues. The CDR3 reads CASSFDNEQFF. DNA of the CDR3: TGTGCCAGCAGTTTTGATAATGAGCAGTTCTTC.

This clonotype has just a few counts. The chain recombines TRBV19 with TRBJ2-7; 7 bases are a match to TRBD1. The CDR3 extends over 12 amino acids. V was pared by 10 bases and J by 6 bases, with 9 bases of the junction left unmatched. The germline CDR1 and CDR2 sequences are LNHDA and SQIVND (reference sequence). The CDR3 DNA is TGTGCCACCGGAACAGGGGAAGGCGAGCAGTACTTC. Amino acids: CATGTGEGEQYF. Full variable domain (rest looked up from reference TRBV19 and TRBJ2-7): DGGITQSPKYLFRKEGQNVTLSCEQNLNHDAMYWYRQDPGQGLRLIYYSQIVNDFQKGDIAEGYSVSREKKESFPLTVTSAQKNPTAFYLCATGTGEGEQYFGPGTRLTVT.

The J gene is TRBJ2-2, the V gene TRBV29-1; TRBD1 agrees at 9 bases. V lost 4 bases and J lost 5; bases outside the gene matches: 2. The CDR3 is 13 residues long. Germline V gene data show CDR1 as SQVTM and CDR2 as ANQGSEA. CDR3 nucleotides: TGCAGCGTTGTGACAGGGGGTACCGGGGAGCTGTTTTTT. It encodes CSVVTGGTGELFF.

Notes on this clonotype: One base away lies a much larger clone, so this may be a sequencing read error. The chain uses TRBV10-3 and TRBJ2-7; tentative D call: TRBD1 (5 bases). The CDR3 is 14 residues long. Germline V CDR1 and CDR2: ENHRY, SYGVKD. The ends were cut back, 6 bases at V and 3 bases at J, with 15 bases in the middle. The chain's CDR3 is CAIRYGRADYEQYF. The CDR3 DNA is TGTGCCATCAGGTACGGCAGGGCAGACTACGAGCAGTACTTC.

This clonotype has a handful of counts. This chain joins TRBV7-9 and TRBJ1-2; unclear D gene. The CDR3 sequence is 15 residues long. Trimming stripped 5 bases from V and 0 bases from J, with 13 bases between. Germline assignment: CDR1 SEHNR and CDR2 FQNEAQ (reference sequence). CDR3 coding DNA: TGTGCCAGCAGCAGAGCCCCCGGGACTAACTATGGCTACACCTTC. Amino acids: CASSRAPGTNYGYTF.